The TCR beta chain under discussion was sequenced for a study of blood T cell repertoires in COVID-19. At the level of the study: There were acute and convalescent COVID-19 samples, and they came from the United States, Italy and Spain.

V dropped 2 bases and J dropped 0 bases, with 11 bases sitting between them. The CDR3 runs to 15 residues. The V gene's germline CDR1 is GTSNPN and CDR2 SVGIG (reference sequence). In the source study's methods: The authors estimated nucleated cell counts from reference gene primer amplification. The repertoire was sequenced with immunoSEQ multiplex PCR; TCRdb's copy has only in-frame clones and lacks some. V, J and clone size were drawn from that table, and D and trimming were deduced from the DNA. The sample has about 220,000 clones, 83% seen once. The source material was peripheral blood. The TCR was taken from a woman aged 35 to 49 with active or convalescent COVID-19. The chain recombines TRBV30 with TRBJ2-1, with D perhaps TRBD1 (5 bases). CDR3 in amino acids: CAWSSPGSSYNEQFF. CDR3 DNA: TGTGCCTGGAGTTCCCCAGGGTCCTCCTACAATGAGCAGTTCTTC.